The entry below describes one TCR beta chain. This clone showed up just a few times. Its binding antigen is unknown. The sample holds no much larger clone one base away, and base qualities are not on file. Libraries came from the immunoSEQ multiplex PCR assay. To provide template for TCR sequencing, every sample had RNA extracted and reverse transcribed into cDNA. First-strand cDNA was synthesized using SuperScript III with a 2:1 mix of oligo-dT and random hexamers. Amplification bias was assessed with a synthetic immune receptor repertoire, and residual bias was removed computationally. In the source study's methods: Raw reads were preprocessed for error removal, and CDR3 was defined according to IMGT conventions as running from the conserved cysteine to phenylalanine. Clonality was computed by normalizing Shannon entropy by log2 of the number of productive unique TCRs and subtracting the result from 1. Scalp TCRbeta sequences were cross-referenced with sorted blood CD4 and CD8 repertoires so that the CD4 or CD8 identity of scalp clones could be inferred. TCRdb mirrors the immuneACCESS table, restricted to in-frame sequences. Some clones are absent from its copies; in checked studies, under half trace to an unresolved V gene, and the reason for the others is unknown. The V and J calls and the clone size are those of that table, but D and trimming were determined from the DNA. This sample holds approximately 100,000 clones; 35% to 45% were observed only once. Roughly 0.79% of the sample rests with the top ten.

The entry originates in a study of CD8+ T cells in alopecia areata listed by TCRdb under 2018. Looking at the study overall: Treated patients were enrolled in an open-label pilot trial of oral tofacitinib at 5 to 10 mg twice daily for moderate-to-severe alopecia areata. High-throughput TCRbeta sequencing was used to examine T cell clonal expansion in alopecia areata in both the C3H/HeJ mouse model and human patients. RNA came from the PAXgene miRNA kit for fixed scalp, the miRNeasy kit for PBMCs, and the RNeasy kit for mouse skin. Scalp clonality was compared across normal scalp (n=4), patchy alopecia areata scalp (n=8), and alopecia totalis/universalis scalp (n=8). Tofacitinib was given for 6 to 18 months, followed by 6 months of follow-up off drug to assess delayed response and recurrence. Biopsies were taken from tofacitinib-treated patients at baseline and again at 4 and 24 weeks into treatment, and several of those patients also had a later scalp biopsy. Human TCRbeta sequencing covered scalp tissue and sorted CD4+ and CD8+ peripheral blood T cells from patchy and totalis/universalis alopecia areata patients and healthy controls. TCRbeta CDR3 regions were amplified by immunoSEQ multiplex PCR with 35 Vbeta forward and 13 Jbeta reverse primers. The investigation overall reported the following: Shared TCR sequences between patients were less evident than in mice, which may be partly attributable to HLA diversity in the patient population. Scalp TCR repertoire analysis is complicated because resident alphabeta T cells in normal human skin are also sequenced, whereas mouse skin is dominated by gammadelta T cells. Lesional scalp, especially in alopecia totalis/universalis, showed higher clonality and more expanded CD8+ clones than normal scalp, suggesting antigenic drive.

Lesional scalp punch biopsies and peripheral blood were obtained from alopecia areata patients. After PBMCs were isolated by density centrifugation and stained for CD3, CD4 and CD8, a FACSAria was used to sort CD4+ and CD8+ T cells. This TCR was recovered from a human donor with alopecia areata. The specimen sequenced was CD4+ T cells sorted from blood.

The CDR3 region: CASSLEGQRPQHF. Read as DNA, the sequence is TGTGCCAGCAGTTTAGAGGGCCAACGGCCCCAGCATTTT. The chain is assembled from TRBV28 and TRBJ1-5, with no reliable assignment of the D segment. V and J lose 2 bases and 9 bases, and a span of 11 bases separates them. The CDR3, from cysteine to phenylalanine, totals 13 residues. Just the 39-base CDR3 DNA is kept, in frame starting at base 1. Looking up the germline V gene yields CDR1 MDHEN and CDR2 SYDVKM.